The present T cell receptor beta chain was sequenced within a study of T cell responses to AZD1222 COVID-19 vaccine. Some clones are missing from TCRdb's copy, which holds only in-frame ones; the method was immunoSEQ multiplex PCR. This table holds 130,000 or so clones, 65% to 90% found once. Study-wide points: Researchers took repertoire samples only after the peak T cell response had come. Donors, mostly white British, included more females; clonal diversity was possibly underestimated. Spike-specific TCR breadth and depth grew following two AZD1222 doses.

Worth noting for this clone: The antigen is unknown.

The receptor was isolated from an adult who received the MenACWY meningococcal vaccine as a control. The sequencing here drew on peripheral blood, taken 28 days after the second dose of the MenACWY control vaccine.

CDR3 protein: CASSVGSGRLNEQFF. The CDR3 DNA reads as TGTGCCAGCAGCGTAGGAAGCGGGAGATTAAATGAGCAGTTCTTC. This rearrangement joins TRBV9 to TRBJ2-1; 8 nucleotides line up with TRBD2. This CDR3 region has 15 residues. Trimming took 0 bases from V and 7 from J; bases not matched to a gene: 6. Germline V lookup: CDR1 SGDLS, CDR2 YYNGEE.